This T cell receptor beta chain was obtained from a study of T cells in Graves' hyperthyroidism and ophthalmopathy. RNA transcripts were the template for amplifying TCR beta CDR3 regions. Carried out on the TCR CDR3, a first-round RT-PCR used the HTBI primer set. Each CDR3 protein gets one entry after TCRdb re-called the multiplex PCR reads with MiXCR. The sample gives around 700,000 distinct CDR3 sequences, about 19% of which show up once; 16% is in the top ten. In its sample, this clonotype was seen a few times. This CDR3 has 16 residues. Trimming cost V 0 bases and J 10 bases; bases outside gene matches: 8.

Sequenced material: blood. The chain couples TRBV12-3 or TRBV12-4 to TRBJ1-6; 8 bases align to TRBD1. This sequence was found in a woman aged 45-59 years with Graves' hyperthyroidism that later progressed to Graves' ophthalmopathy. The CDR3: CASSLADRVGGSPLHF. The CDR3 bases are TGTGCCAGCAGTTTAGCGGACAGGGTGGGAGGGTCACCCCTCCACTTT.